The rows below give T cell receptor beta chains drawn from one sample of a study of T cell repertoires in cytomegalovirus infection. Their antigens are not known. One entry per CDR3 protein results from TCRdb running MiXCR on the reads. The table includes 550,000 to 700,000 distinct CDR3 sequences, 35% to 50% detected once. The input for sequencing was cultured PBMCs, taken from culture after CMV antigen stimulation. These receptors all stem from a human donor in good health (CMV status not recorded). Some clones in this sample may be carry-over from other donors' samples. Each CDR3 is given with its conserved first and last residue. The D gene is left open where the match is weak. Part of the rows lack a size; the others show once, few, many or a class for expanded clones.

v_call	clone_size	j_call	d_call	cdr3_aa	cdr3_nt
TRBV5-1	NA	TRBJ2-3	NA	CASSPGILASTDTQYF	TGCGCCAGCAGCCCAGGGATTCTCGCCTCCACAGATACGCAGTATTTT
TRBV7-2	many	TRBJ2-5	NA	CASSSGTQETQYF	TGTGCCAGCAGCTCCGGCACCCAAGAGACCCAGTACTTC
TRBV19	NA	TRBJ2-5	NA	CASSVVRGTQYF	TGTGCCAGTAGTGTGGTAAGGGGGACCCAGTACTTC
TRBV7-2	NA	TRBJ2-1	TRBD2	CASSPRAGNEFF	TGTGCCAGCAGCCCTAGAGCGGGAAATGAGTTCTTC
TRBV20-1	NA	TRBJ2-5	TRBD1	CSAWDRGTRETQYF	TGCAGTGCTTGGGACAGGGGGACCCGGGAGACCCAGTACTTC
TRBV2	NA	TRBJ1-3	NA	CASSAQVFSGNTIYF	TGTGCCAGCAGTGCACAGGTATTCTCTGGAAACACCATATATTTT
TRBV6-8	few	TRBJ1-5	NA	CASRLGGGNQPQHF	TGTGCCAGCCGGCTCGGGGGTGGCAATCAGCCCCAGCATTTT
TRBV4-1	NA	TRBJ2-1	NA	CASSQDGFTREKYNEQFF	TGCGCCAGCAGCCAAGATGGCTTTACGAGGGAGAAGTACAATGAGCAGTTCTTC
TRBV7-2	many	TRBJ2-3	NA	CASSPTDTDTQYF	TGTGCCAGCAGCCCTACGGACACAGATACGCAGTATTTT
TRBV12-3/TRBV12-4	few	TRBJ1-1	NA	CASSDLGGNTEAFF	TGTGCCAGCAGCGATCTAGGGGGGAACACTGAAGCTTTCTTT
TRBV4-3	NA	TRBJ2-1	NA	CASSQESNIGQFF	TGCGCCAGCAGCCAAGAGTCTAACATTGGGCAGTTCTTC
TRBV7-6	NA	TRBJ1-6	TRBD1	CASSLEGPGGNSPLHF	TGTGCCAGCAGCTTAGAAGGTCCAGGGGGAAATTCACCCCTCCACTTT
TRBV7-2	many	TRBJ2-7	TRBD2	CASSLSSGRAHEQYF	TGTGCCAGCAGCCTCTCTAGCGGGAGGGCCCACGAGCAGTACTTC
TRBV6-1	few	TRBJ1-2	NA	CASSELPGGGTSYGYTF	TGTGCCAGCAGTGAACTCCCTGGTGGGGGAACGAGCTATGGCTACACCTTC
TRBV7-2	few	TRBJ2-2	NA	CASSFAQGAGELFF	TGTGCCAGCAGCTTTGCTCAGGGTGCCGGGGAGCTGTTTTTT
TRBV7-2	NA	TRBJ2-7	TRBD1	CASSFPDRGTYEQYF	TGTGCCAGCAGCTTCCCCGACAGGGGTACCTACGAGCAGTACTTC
TRBV6-5	few	TRBJ1-1	NA	CASSYSNRGLNTEAFF	TGTGCCAGCAGTTACTCGAACAGAGGGCTGAACACTGAAGCTTTCTTT
TRBV7-8	NA	TRBJ2-3	TRBD1	CASSLQGRTGLRYGDTQYF	TGTGCCAGCAGCCTCCAGGGGAGGACAGGGCTCCGCTACGGAGATACGCAGTATTTT
TRBV3-1	NA	TRBJ1-1	NA	CASSQGGLYREYTEAFF	TGTGCCAGCAGCCAAGGTGGATTGTACAGGGAGTACACTGAAGCTTTCTTT
TRBV29-1	NA	TRBJ2-7	TRBD1	CSVANWDRAYEQYF	TGCAGCGTTGCTAATTGGGACAGAGCCTACGAGCAGTACTTC
TRBV7-9	few	TRBJ1-6	NA	CASRGRVGSPLHF	TGTGCCAGCCGAGGGAGGGTAGGTTCACCCCTCCACTTT
TRBV2	NA	TRBJ2-7	TRBD2	CASSEQAGGVYEQYF	TGTGCCAGCAGTGAACAGGCGGGAGGGGTCTACGAGCAGTACTTC
TRBV10-3	NA	TRBJ2-7	NA	CAISDSPYEQYF	TGTGCCATCAGTGACTCTCCCTACGAGCAGTACTTC
TRBV6-1	few	TRBJ2-7	NA	CASSGSQSSYEQYF	TGTGCCAGCAGTGGGTCACAGAGCTCCTACGAGCAGTACTTC
TRBV7-2	many	TRBJ2-5	NA	CASSLVGGEETQYF	TGTGCCAGCAGCTTAGTAGGCGGGGAAGAGACCCAGTACTTC
TRBV7-2	few	TRBJ2-2	NA	CASSYYRANTGELFF	TGTGCCAGCAGCTATTACAGGGCGAACACCGGGGAGCTGTTTTTT